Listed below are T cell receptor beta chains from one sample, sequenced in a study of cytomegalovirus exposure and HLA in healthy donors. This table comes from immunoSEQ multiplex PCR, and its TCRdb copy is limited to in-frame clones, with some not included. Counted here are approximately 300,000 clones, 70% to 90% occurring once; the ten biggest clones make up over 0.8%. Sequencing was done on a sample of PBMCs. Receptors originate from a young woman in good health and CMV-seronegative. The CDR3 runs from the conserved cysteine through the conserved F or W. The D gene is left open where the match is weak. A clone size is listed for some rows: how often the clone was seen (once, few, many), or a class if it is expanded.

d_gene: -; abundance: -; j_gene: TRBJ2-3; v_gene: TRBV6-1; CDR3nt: TGTGCCAGCAGTGTAGCGGCCCGCACAGATACGCAGTATTTT; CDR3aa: CASSVAARTDTQYF
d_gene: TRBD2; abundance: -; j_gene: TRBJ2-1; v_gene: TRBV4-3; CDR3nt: TGCGCCAGCAGCCAAGTAACAGATTTTTGGACTAGCGCTTACAATGAGCAGTTCTTC; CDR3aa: CASSQVTDFWTSAYNEQFF
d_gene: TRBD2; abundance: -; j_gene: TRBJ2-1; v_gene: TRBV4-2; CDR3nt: TGTGCCAGCAGCCAAGTACCGGGACTAGCGGGAGTAATCAAGTTCTTC; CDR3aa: CASSQVPGLAGVIKFF
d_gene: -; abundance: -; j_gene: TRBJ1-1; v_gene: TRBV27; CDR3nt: TGTGCCAGCAGTATCAAATTCGGAGGTAGCACTGAAGCTTTCTTT; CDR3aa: CASSIKFGGSTEAFF
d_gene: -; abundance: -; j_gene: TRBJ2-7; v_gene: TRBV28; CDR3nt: TGTGCCAGCAGTTTAACGGGGATGAACGAGCAGTACTTC; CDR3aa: CASSLTGMNEQYF
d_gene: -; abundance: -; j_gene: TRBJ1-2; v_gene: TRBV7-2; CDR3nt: TGTGCCAGCAGCCCTAGACAGAACTATGGCTACACCTTC; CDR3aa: CASSPRQNYGYTF
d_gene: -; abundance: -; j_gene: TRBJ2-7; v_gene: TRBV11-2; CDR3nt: TGTGCCAGCAGCTTAGATCCCTTGTCGGGGAGTCGGCGGGACCACGAGCAGTACTTC; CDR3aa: CASSLDPLSGSRRDHEQYF
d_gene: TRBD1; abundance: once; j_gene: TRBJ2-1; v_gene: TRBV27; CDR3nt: TGTGCCAGCAACCCCAATCGCCTGGGACAGCTTACACGCGAGCAGTTCTTC; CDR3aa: CASNPNRLGQLTREQFF
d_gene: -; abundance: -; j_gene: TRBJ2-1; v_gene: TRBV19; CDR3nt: TGTGCCAGTAGTATAGCTTTAGGGGTCAGCTCCTACAATGAGCAGTTCTTC; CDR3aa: CASSIALGVSSYNEQFF
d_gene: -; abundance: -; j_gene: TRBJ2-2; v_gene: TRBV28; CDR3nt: TGTGCCAGCAGTTTATTGGGTCCAGGGGCGGTAACCGGGGAGCTGTTTTTT; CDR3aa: CASSLLGPGAVTGELFF
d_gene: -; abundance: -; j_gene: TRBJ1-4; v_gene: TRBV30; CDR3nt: TGTGCCTGGAGTCTCAGGGTCGGGGAAAAACTGTTTTTT; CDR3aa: CAWSLRVGEKLFF
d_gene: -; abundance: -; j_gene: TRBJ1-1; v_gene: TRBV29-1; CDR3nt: TGCAGCGTTGAAGGAGGCACCCAGAACACTGAAGCTTTCTTT; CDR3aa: CSVEGGTQNTEAFF
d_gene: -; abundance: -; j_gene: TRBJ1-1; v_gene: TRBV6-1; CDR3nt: TGTGCCAGCAGGAACACCGTTAACACTGAAGCTTTCTTT; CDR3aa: CASRNTVNTEAFF
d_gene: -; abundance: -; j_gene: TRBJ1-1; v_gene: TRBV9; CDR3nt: TGTGCCAGCAGCGTCCAGGCCCTTAACACTGAAGCTTTCTTT; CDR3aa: CASSVQALNTEAFF
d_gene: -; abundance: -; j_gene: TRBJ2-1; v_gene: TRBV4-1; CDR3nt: TGCGCCAGCAGCCAAGGAAGCTGGGAGAGCTACAATGAGCAGTTCTTC; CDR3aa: CASSQGSWESYNEQFF
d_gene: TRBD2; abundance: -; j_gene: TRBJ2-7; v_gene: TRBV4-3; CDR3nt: TGCGCCAGCAGCCAAGCGTCAGGGGGGAGGACTAGCGGGAGAAGTTTGTACGAGCAGTACTTC; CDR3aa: CASSQASGGRTSGRSLYEQYF
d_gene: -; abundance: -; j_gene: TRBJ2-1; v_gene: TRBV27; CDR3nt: TGTGCCAGCAGCCGCGCGGTCAGCGGCTACAATGAGCAGTTCTTC; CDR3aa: CASSRAVSGYNEQFF
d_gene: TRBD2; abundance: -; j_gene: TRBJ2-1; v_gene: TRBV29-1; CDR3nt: TGCAGCGTAGCGGGAGCCTCCTACAATGAGCAGTTCTTC; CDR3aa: CSVAGASYNEQFF
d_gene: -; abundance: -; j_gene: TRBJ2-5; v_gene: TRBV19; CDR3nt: TGTGCCAGTAGTATTCTTGGGACACCCCAAGAGACCCAGTACTTC; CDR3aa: CASSILGTPQETQYF
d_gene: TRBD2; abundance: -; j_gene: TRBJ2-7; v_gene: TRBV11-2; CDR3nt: TGTGCCAGCAGCTTTTCCTGGCGGGGGACTGATTACGAGCAGTACTTC; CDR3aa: CASSFSWRGTDYEQYF
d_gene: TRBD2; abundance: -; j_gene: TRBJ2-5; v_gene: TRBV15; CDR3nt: TGTGCCGTCTCGCCTAGCGGGAAGGAGACCCAGTACTTC; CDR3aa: CAVSPSGKETQYF
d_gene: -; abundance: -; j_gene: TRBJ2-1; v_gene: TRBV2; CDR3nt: TGTGCCAGCGGGGAGGAGTCGGGTGAGCAGTTCTTC; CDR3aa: CASGEESGEQFF
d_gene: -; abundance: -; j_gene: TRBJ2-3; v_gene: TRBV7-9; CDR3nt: TGTGCCAGCAGCCCCCTCGAGAAACTCCGCGATACGCAGTATTTT; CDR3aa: CASSPLEKLRDTQYF
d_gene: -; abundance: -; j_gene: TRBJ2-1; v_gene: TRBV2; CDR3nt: TGTGCCAGCAGTGAGGGCACCTTGAATGAGCAGTTCTTC; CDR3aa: CASSEGTLNEQFF
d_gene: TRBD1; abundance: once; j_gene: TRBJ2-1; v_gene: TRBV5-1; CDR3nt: TGCGCCAGCAGCTCAGGGACAGGGGTCCATGAGCAGTTCTTC; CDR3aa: CASSSGTGVHEQFF
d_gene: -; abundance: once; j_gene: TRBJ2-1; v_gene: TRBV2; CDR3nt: TGTGCCAGCAGAACCCGCTCCGTTGGTACGAGTGAGCAGTTCTTC; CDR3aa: CASRTRSVGTSEQFF
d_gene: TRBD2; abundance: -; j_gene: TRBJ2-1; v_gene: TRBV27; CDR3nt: TGTGCCAGCAGTCCCGGACTAGCGGGAGTTTATGAGCAGTTCTTC; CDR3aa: CASSPGLAGVYEQFF
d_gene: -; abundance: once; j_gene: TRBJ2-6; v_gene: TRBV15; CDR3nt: TGTGCCACCAGCAGAGATCACGGCTCTGGGGCCAACGTCCTGACTTTC; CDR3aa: CATSRDHGSGANVLTF
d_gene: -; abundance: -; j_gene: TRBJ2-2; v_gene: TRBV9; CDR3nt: TGTGCCAGCAGCGGCGGGGCTTCGTCCGGGGAGCTGTTTTTT; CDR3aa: CASSGGASSGELFF
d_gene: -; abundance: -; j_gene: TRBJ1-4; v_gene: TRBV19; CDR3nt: TGTGCCAGTGCCAGGGTTGGTGAAAAACTGTTTTTT; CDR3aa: CASARVGEKLFF
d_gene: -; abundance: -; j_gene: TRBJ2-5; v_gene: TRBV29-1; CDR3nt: TGCAGCGTCGACCTGGGGCCTAAAGAGACCCAGTACTTC; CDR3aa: CSVDLGPKETQYF
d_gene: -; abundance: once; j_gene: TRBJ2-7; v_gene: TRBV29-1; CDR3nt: TGCAGCGTTCTTGAAGAGGGGGCCCGGGACTCCACCTACGAGCAGTACTTC; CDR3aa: CSVLEEGARDSTYEQYF
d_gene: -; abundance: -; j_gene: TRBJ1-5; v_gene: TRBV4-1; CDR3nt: TGCGCCAGCAGCCAAGATCGGGACTCCTATCAGCCCCAGCATTTT; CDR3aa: CASSQDRDSYQPQHF
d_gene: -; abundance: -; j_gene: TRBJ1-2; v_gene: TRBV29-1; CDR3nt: TGCAGCGTTGGGGAGGGGGACAATAACTATGGCTACACCTTC; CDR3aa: CSVGEGDNNYGYTF
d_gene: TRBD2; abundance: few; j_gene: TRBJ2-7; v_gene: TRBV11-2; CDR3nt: TGTGCCAGCAGCTCAACGCGGGGCGGGAGGGTTTACGAGCAGTACTTC; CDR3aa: CASSSTRGGRVYEQYF
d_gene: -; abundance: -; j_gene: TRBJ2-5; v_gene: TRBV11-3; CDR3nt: TGTGCCAGCAGCAGCACCGGGGGGCTGGAGACCCAGTACTTC; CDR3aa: CASSSTGGLETQYF
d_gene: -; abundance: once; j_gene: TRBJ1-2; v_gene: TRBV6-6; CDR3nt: TGTGCCAGCAGTGACCCGAGGACCGGGGAGGGCTACACCTTC; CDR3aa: CASSDPRTGEGYTF
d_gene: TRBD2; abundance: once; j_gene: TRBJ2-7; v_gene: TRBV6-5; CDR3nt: TGTGCCAGCAGGACTAGCGGGGGGACCTACGAGCAGTACTTC; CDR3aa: CASRTSGGTYEQYF
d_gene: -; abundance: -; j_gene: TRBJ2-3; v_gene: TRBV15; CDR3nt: TGTGCCACCAGCAGAGCGACAGATACGCAGTATTTT; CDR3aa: CATSRATDTQYF
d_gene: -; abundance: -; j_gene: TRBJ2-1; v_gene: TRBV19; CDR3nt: TGTGCCAGTAGTATTAGAGGAAATGAGCAGTTCTTC; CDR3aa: CASSIRGNEQFF
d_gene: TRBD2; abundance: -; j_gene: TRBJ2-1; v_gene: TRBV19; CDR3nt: TGTGCCAGTAGGGGCGGGAGCCATGAGCAGTTCTTC; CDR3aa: CASRGGSHEQFF
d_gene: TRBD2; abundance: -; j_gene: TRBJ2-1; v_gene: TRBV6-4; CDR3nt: TGTGCCAGCAGCCTTCTAGCGGGAGGGCCGAATGAGCAGTTCTTC; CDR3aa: CASSLLAGGPNEQFF
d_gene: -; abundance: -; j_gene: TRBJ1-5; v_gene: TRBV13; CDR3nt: TGTGCCAGCAGCTTGGAGAATCAGCCCCAGCATTTT; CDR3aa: CASSLENQPQHF
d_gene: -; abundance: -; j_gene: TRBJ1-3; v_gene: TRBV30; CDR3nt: TGTGCCTGGAGTGGTAGGGGAACTGGAAACACCATATATTTT; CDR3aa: CAWSGRGTGNTIYF
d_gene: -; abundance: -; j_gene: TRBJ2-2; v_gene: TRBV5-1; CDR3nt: TGCGCCAGCAGCTTGGGTAGCGGGAACACCGGGGAGCTGTTTTTT; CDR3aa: CASSLGSGNTGELFF
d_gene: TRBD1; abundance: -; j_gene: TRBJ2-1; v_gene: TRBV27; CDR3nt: TGTGCCAGCAGCCGCCTATGGGACAGGACCTACAATGAGCAGTTCTTC; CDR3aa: CASSRLWDRTYNEQFF
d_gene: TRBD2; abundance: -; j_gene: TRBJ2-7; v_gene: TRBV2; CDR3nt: TGTGCCAGCAGTGGGCCTAGCGGATCCAGCTCCTACGAGCAGTACTTC; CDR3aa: CASSGPSGSSSYEQYF
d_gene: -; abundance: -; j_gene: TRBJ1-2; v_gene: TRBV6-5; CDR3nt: TGTGCCAGCAGCCTACCAAATACGTGGGAGGGCTACACCTTC; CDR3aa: CASSLPNTWEGYTF
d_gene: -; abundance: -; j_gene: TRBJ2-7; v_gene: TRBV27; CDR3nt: TGTGCCAGCAGTTTTCCCGACAGTTACGAGCAGTACTTC; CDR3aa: CASSFPDSYEQYF
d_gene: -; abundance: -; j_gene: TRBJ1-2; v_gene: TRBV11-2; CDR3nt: TGTGCCAGCATCAACGGCGGGGGCGATGGCTACACCTTC; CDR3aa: CASINGGGDGYTF
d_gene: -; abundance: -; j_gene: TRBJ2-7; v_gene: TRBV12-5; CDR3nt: TGTGCTAGTGGTTTGGGACTGATCTACGAGCAGTACTTC; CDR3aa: CASGLGLIYEQYF
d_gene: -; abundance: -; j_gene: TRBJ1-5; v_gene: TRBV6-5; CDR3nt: TGTGCCAGCAGTTACTCCGGGGTCAGTCAGCCCCAGCATTTT; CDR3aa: CASSYSGVSQPQHF
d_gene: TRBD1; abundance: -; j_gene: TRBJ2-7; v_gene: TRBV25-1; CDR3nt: TGTGCCAGCAGTGGGGACAGGGGGCACGAGCAGTACTTC; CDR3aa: CASSGDRGHEQYF
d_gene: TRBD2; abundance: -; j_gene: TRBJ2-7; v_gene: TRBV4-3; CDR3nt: TGCGCCAGCAGCCAAGATCTAGCGGGGGGCTACGAGCAGTACTTC; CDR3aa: CASSQDLAGGYEQYF
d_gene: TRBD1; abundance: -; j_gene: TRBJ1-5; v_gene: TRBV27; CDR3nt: TGTGCCAGCAGTTTAGGGGCAGGGGGCCTTCAGCCCCAGCATTTT; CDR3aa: CASSLGAGGLQPQHF
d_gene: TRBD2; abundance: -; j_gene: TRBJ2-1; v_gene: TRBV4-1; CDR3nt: TGCGCCAGCAGCCAGATACTAGCGGGATCGGTTAATGAGCAGTTCTTC; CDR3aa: CASSQILAGSVNEQFF
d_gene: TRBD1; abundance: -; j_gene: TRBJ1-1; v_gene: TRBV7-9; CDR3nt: TGTGCCAGCAACGGACAGGGGACGAACACTGAAGCTTTCTTT; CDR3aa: CASNGQGTNTEAFF
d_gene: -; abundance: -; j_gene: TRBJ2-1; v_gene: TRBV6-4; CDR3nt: TGTGCCAGCAGTGTTGGGAGCTCCTACAATGAGCAGTTCTTC; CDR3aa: CASSVGSSYNEQFF
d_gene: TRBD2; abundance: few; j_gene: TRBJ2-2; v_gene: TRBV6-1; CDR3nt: TGTGCCAGCGGGGGGAGCGGGGGGCACACCGGGGAGCTGTTTTTT; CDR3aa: CASGGSGGHTGELFF
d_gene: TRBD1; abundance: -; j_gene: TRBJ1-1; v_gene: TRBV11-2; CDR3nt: TGTGCCAGCAGCTTAACCGGGACAGGGGGTACTGAAGCTTTCTTT; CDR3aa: CASSLTGTGGTEAFF